This TCR beta chain originates from a study of blood T cell repertoires in COVID-19. The method was immunoSEQ multiplex PCR; TCRdb's version includes in-frame clones alone and lacks a portion of them. The table records around 230,000 clones, 70% to 85% of them present only once. V lost 6 bases and J lost 10; bases outside the gene matches: 14. The CDR3 has 13 residues. CDR1 and CDR2 from the germline V gene are SQVTM and ANQGSEA. This chain uses TRBV29-1 with TRBJ1-1; 7 bases agree with TRBD1. This TCR derives from a man aged 35 to 55 who had recovered from COVID-19. Sequenced sample: PBMCs or T cells enriched from blood (not recorded which). The CDR3 loop reads CSVEGQSPLGAFF. Here the CDR3 DNA reads TGCAGCGTCGAGGGACAGAGCCCCTTAGGAGCTTTCTTT.